A single T cell receptor beta chain is shown here with its context. The data belong to a study of PD-1 blockade in mismatch repair-deficient tumors. The method was immunoSEQ multiplex PCR; TCRdb's version includes in-frame clones alone and lacks a portion of them. There are about 38,000 clones in the sample; about 85% occur only once, and roughly 23% lies in the top ten. The sequencing here drew on peripheral blood, taken 4 weeks after starting pembrolizumab. This clonotype originated in an adult with mismatch repair-deficient cancer.

This CDR3 is CAWSQVRGTDTQYF. CDR3 bases: TGTGCCTGGAGCCAAGTCAGGGGAACAGATACGCAGTATTTT. The V call is TRBV30, the J call TRBJ2-3; D possibly corresponds to TRBD1 (6 bases). Trimming shortened V by 3 bases and J by 3 bases, and 13 bases separated the two germline ends. Germline assignment: CDR1 GTSNPN and CDR2 SVGIG (reference sequence). CDR3 length: 14 amino acids.